This passage covers 11 T cell receptor beta chains from one sample sequenced in a study of early T cells in non-severe SARS-CoV-2 infection. A single record per CDR3 protein comes from TCRdb applying MiXCR to the 5' RACE reads. The table includes about 63,000 distinct CDR3 sequences, 10% to 15% detected once. The material sequenced was whole blood. The receptors here all came from an adult who was a healthcare worker with PCR-confirmed SARS-CoV-2 infection or an uninfected control (not recorded which).

This clonotype has ten or more counts. The CDR3, as DNA: TGTGCCAGCAGTTACAGGGGGCTAACCTACGAGCAGTACTTC. It encodes CASSYRGLTYEQYF. The rearrangement uses TRBV6-5 and TRBJ2-7; 7 bases map to TRBD1. V trimming: 2 bases; J trimming: 2 bases; junction bases outside the gene matches: 3. Germline V gene lookup returns CDR1 MNHEY and CDR2 SVGAGI. This CDR3 has 14 residues.

This clonotype showed up many times. The V call is TRBV19, the J call TRBJ2-2; D tentatively reads TRBD1 or TRBD2 (5 bases each). The CDR3 has 17 amino acids. Trimming took off 0 bases at V and 2 bases at J, with 13 bases between the two ends. The V gene's germline CDR1 is LNHDA and CDR2 SQIVND (reference sequence). CDR3 region: CASSIDPGTANTGELFF. The CDR3 nucleotides are TGTGCCAGTAGTATAGACCCCGGGACGGCCAACACCGGGGAGCTGTTTTTT.

The rearrangement uses TRBV29-1 and TRBJ2-7, with D perhaps being TRBD1 or TRBD2 (6 bases each). The length of the CDR3 is 12 residues. V lost 4 bases, J lost 3 bases, and 10 bases lay in between. Germline V gives CDR1 SQVTM, CDR2 ANQGSEA. The CDR3, as DNA: TGCAGCGTTGGGACAGCGGGCTACGAGCAGTACTTC. It encodes CSVGTAGYEQYF.

The chain employs TRBV4-1 and TRBJ2-2, with D maybe TRBD1 (6 bases). Germline CDR1 MGHRA, CDR2 YSYEKL. V lost 1 base, J lost 4 bases, and 13 bases lay in between. CDR3 length: 16 amino acids. As DNA, the CDR3 is TGCGCCAGCAGCCAAGGGTGGGGGCAGGGCACCGGGGAGCTGTTTTTT. It translates to CASSQGWGQGTGELFF.

This clonotype showed up many times. This chain uses TRBV11-3 with TRBJ1-3; a weak D match, TRBD1 (5 bases). The V gene lost 2 bases and the J gene lost 1 base, with 9 bases spanning the gap. Per the germline V gene, CDR1 is SGHNT and CDR2 is YENEEA. CDR3 size: 15 residues. CDR3: CASSLSPGSGNTIYF. The CDR3 DNA sequence: TGTGCCAGCAGCTTATCTCCAGGGTCTGGAAACACCATATATTTT. The full variable domain, in which reference TRBV11-3 and TRBJ1-3 provide the parts outside the CDR3, is EAGVVQSPRYKIIEKKQPVAFWCNPISGHNTLYWYLQNLGQGPELLIRYENEEAVDDSQLPKDRFSAERLKGVDSTLKIQPAELGDSAVYLCASSLSPGSGNTIYFGEGSWLTVV.

The chain couples TRBV20-1 to TRBJ1-4, with D possibly TRBD1 on 5 matching bases. Trimming removed 3 bases from V and 0 bases from J, with 11 bases in between. This CDR3 is 15 amino acids long. From germline, CDR1 is DFQATT and CDR2 SNEGSKA (reference sequence). CDR3 in amino acids: CSARGRGATNEKLFF. The CDR3 coding sequence is TGCAGTGCTAGGGGGAGGGGTGCAACTAATGAAAAACTGTTTTTT.

The sample holds many counts of this clonotype. The chain joins TRBV6-2 or TRBV6-3 to TRBJ2-6; D remains unclear. Germline CDR1 MNHEY, CDR2 SVGEGT. Trimming pared 7 bases from V and 0 bases from J, leaving 13 bases between. The CDR3 covers 16 residues. The CDR3 DNA is TGTGCCAGCAACCGAGGACCCAACTCTGGGGCCAACGTCCTGACTTTC. Translated: CASNRGPNSGANVLTF.

This clonotype was detected ten times or more. CDR3 residues: CASTPVWGTYNEQFF. The CDR3 coding sequence is TGTGCCAGTACCCCCGTGTGGGGGACATACAATGAGCAGTTCTTC. The rearrangement uses TRBV19 and TRBJ2-1; tentatively, D is TRBD1 (6 bases). This CDR3 comprises 15 residues. From germline, CDR1 is LNHDA and CDR2 SQIVND (reference sequence). V was cut by 7 bases and J by 4 bases, with 17 bases left in between.

This clonotype showed up many times. V and J are TRBV5-1 and TRBJ2-1; 8 positions match TRBD2. The CDR3 sequence is 15 residues long. The germline gives CDR1 SGHRS, CDR2 YFSETQ. J was trimmed by 2 bases and V by 1 base; bases with no gene match: 2. For the CDR3, the DNA is TGCGCCAGCAGCTTGAACGGGGGGGCCTACAATGAGCAGTTCTTC. Its translation is CASSLNGGAYNEQFF.

This clonotype has at least ten counts. The chain combines TRBV12-5 with TRBJ2-7; TRBD1 matches at 12 bases. V was clipped by 7 bases and J by 5 bases; unmatched bases: 9. CDR1 and CDR2 from the germline V gene are LGHNT and FRNRAP. The CDR3 is 15 amino acids. The CDR3 DNA is TGTGCTAGTGCGAGGTCGGGACAGGGGGCTGACGAGCAGTACTTC. This codes for CASARSGQGADEQYF. The whole variable domain, remainder taken from reference TRBV12-5 and TRBJ2-7, is DARVTQTPRHKVTEMGQEVTMRCQPILGHNTVFWYRQTMMQGLELLAYFRNRAPLDDSGMPKDRFSAEMPDATLATLKIQPSEPRDSAVYFCASARSGQGADEQYFGPGTRLTVT.

This clonotype came up a few times. The chain links TRBV4-3 to TRBJ2-1, with TRBD2 matching 7 bases. The J segment lost 4 bases and the V segment lost 0 bases, leaving 9 bases of the junction unmatched. This CDR3 spans 17 amino acids. Per the germline V gene, CDR1 is LGHNA and CDR2 is YSLEER. In DNA form, the CDR3 reads TGCGCCAGCAGCCAAGATCGGGTGGGGGGGACGTACAATGAGCAGTTCTTC. Translated: CASSQDRVGGTYNEQFF.